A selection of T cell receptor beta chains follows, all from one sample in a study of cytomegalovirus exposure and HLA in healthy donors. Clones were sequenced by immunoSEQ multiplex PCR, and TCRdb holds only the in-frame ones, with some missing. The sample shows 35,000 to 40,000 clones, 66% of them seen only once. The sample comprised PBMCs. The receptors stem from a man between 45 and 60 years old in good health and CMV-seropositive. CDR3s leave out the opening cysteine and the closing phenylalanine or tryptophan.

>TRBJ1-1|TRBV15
ATSRRSQGADEAF
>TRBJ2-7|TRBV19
ASGERGPSEQY
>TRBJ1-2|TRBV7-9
ASRGTGSAPNYGYT
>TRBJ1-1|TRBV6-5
ASSRDRGLNTEAF
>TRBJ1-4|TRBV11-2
ASSLGRAGEKLF
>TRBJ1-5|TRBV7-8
ASSLSGTGVGNQPQH
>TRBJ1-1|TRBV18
ASAPGLGRTEAF
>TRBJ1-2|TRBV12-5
ASGSGRPHYGYT
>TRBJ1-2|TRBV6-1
ASRQGNYGYT
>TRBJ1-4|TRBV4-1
ASSQAGGLGYEKLF
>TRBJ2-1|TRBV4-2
ASSPDIWGVNNEQF
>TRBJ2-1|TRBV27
ASRKWDSYNEQF
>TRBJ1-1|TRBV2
ASKIKELNTEAF
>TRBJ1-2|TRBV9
ASSGEIGGVYGYT
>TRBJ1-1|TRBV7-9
ASSPQALNTEAF
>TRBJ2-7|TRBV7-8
ASSLVWGGPSYEQY
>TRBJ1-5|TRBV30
AWAGPGTSHQPQH
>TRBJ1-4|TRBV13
ASSYLGQGDEKLF
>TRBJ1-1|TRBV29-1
SVEEGATEAF
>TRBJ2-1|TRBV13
ASSSRGGPYNEQF
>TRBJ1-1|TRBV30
AWSLDGVTEAF
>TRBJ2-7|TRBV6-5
ASSYSAQGSYEQY
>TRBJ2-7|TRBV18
ASSPGANNPLYEQY
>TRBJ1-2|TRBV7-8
ASSSPGGGYGYT
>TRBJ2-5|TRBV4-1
ASSPRIQDFFHQETQY
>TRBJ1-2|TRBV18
ASSPNQGMNNYGYT
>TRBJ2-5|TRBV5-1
ASSSTVQETQY
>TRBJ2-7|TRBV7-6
ASSPDGLRGDHYEQY
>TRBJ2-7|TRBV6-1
ASKAGIVYEQY
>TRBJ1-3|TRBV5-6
ASSVGTGSRNTIY
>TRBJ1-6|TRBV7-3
ASSSGTGGALIH
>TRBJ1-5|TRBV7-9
ASSLGTSNLGPQH
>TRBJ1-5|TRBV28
ASSLGHGSGAQH
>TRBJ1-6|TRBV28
ASSLFPGYDNSPLH
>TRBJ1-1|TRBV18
ASSPGQGMNTEAF
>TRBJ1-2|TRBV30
ACPDWTFGNYGYT
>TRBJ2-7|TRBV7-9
ASSAGTSGGPYEQY
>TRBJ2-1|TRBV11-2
ASSLDRTGRNEQF
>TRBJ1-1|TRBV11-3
ASSLQPPSAGLGAF
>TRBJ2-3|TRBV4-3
ASTKGAATDTQY
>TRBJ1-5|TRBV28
ASSLPLGGARYYQPQH
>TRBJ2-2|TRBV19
ASNTPGGSGELF
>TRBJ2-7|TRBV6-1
ASSERDYPYYEQY
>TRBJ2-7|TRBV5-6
ASSSLSYYEQY
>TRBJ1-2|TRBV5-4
ASSPWGQDGYT
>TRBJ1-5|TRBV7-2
ASSAGQGANQPQH
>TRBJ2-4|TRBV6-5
ASLGGNIQY
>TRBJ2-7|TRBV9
ASSVGSSGGTYEQY